The 11 T cell receptor beta chains presented below share a single source sample, sequenced in a study of neurological immune-mediated disorders. TCRdb passed the 5' RACE reads through MiXCR, listing each CDR3 protein once. The sample contains 55,000 to 75,000 distinct CDR3 sequences, around 5.2% of which appear only once. Sequencing input: PBMCs. Source of these receptors: a woman in her twenties or thirties with multiple sclerosis.

There are many counts of this clonotype. The CDR3: CATSSRTGFVNQPQHF. The CDR3 coding sequence is TGTGCCACCAGCAGTCGAACGGGGTTTGTCAATCAGCCCCAGCATTTT. V and J are TRBV15 and TRBJ1-5; no clear D. The CDR3 spans 16 residues. The ends were cut back, 3 bases at V and 3 bases at J, with 15 bases in the middle. CDR1 and CDR2 (germline): LNHNV, YYDKDF (reference sequence).

This clonotype was counted many times. The chain couples TRBV12-3 or TRBV12-4 to TRBJ2-1; D ambiguous. The CDR3 runs 13 residues. Trimming took 0 bases from V and 8 from J, leaving 8 bases between them. CDR3 nucleotide sequence: TGTGCCAGCAGTTTAGCCCGCCAGCATGAGCAGTTCTTC. It encodes CASSLARQHEQFF.

This clonotype was recorded many times. The V call is TRBV3-1, the J call TRBJ2-3, with TRBD2 as a possible D gene (6 bases). Trimming left V 6 bases short and J 2 bases short, with 12 bases between. The CDR3 loop spans 14 amino acids. Germline CDR1 and CDR2: LGHDT and YNNKEL (reference sequence). The CDR3 sequence: CASRSTRPTDTQYF. In DNA form, the CDR3 reads TGTGCCAGCAGGTCGACTAGGCCCACAGATACGCAGTATTTT.

This clonotype was counted at least ten times. The chain employs TRBV27 and TRBJ1-5; D remains ambiguous. The ends were cut back, 7 bases at V and 1 base at J, with 14 bases in the middle. The CDR3 totals 15 residues. The V gene's germline CDR1 is MNHEY and CDR2 SMNVEV (reference sequence). DNA for the CDR3: TGTGCCAGCAAGCCCGGACTTTTAAGCAATCAGCCCCAGCATTTT. This sequence encodes CASKPGLLSNQPQHF.

This clonotype was observed at least ten times. The chain recombines TRBV4-2 with TRBJ2-2, with D perhaps matching TRBD2 (6 bases). The CDR3 loop spans 17 amino acids. V was shortened by 0 bases and J by 1 base, with 12 bases between the two germline ends. CDR1 and CDR2 from the germline V gene are LGHNA and YNFKEQ. CDR3 sequence reads: CASSQEGGARNTGELFF. CDR3 DNA sequence: TGTGCCAGCAGCCAAGAGGGCGGGGCGCGGAACACCGGGGAGCTGTTTTTT.

There are many counts of this clonotype. This chain connects TRBV7-9 to TRBJ1-2; D possibly corresponds to TRBD1 (6 bases). CDR1 SEHNR and CDR2 FQNEAQ come from the germline V gene (reference sequence). V was shortened by 7 bases and J by 8 bases, with 20 bases between the two germline ends. The CDR3 has 14 residues. The CDR3 coding sequence is TGTGCCAGCACCCCCGGCAGGGGCCCGCGGGGCTACACCTTC. Protein sequence: CASTPGRGPRGYTF.

The rearrangement links TRBV12-3 or TRBV12-4 to TRBJ1-5, with TRBD1 matching over 7 bases. The V and J ends lost 2 bases and 3 bases, in that order; junction bases with no gene match: 4. There are 15 residues in the CDR3. The CDR3 loop is CASSLRDSFNQPQHF. The CDR3 region has the DNA TGTGCCAGCAGTTTACGGGACAGCTTCAATCAGCCCCAGCATTTT.

This clonotype was found a few times. The rearrangement joins TRBV7-9 to TRBJ2-5, with a tentative D call TRBD2 (6 bases). The CDR3 totals 13 residues. The germline V and J ends were trimmed by 1 base and 3 bases, with 6 bases remaining between them. From germline, CDR1 is SEHNR and CDR2 FQNEAQ (reference sequence). The CDR3: CASSLGLEETQYF. Here the CDR3 DNA reads TGTGCCAGCAGCTTAGGACTAGAAGAGACCCAGTACTTC.

This clonotype was observed at least ten times. The V gene is TRBV20-1, the J gene TRBJ1-4; TRBD1 matches at 9 bases. The CDR3 extends over 16 amino acids. V trimming: 0 bases; J trimming: 8 bases; junction bases outside the gene matches: 10. Per the germline V gene, CDR1 is DFQATT and CDR2 is SNEGSKA (reference sequence). This chain's CDR3 is CSAREWTGDSLEKLFF. Written as DNA, the CDR3 is TGCAGTGCTAGAGAATGGACAGGGGACAGCCTGGAAAAACTGTTTTTT.

Many counts were recorded for this clonotype. This chain connects TRBV6-1 to TRBJ1-2; D might be TRBD1 (6 bases). The CDR3 consists of 14 residues. From germline, CDR1 is MNHNS and CDR2 SASEGT. The V gene lost 2 bases and the J gene lost 8 bases, with 15 bases spanning the gap. CDR3 coding DNA: TGTGCCAGCAGTGAAAGGGGGGCAGAAGAAGGCTACACCTTC. Its protein product is CASSERGAEEGYTF.

Many counts were recorded for this clonotype. This sequence joins TRBV11-2 and TRBJ2-3; 11 bases align to TRBD2. The V segment lost 4 bases and the J segment 3 bases; nucleotides outside the gene matches: 6. CDR1 and CDR2 (germline): SGHAT, FQNNGV. The CDR3 is 16 residues long. This chain's CDR3 is CASSSIAGGPTDTQYF. In DNA, the CDR3 is TGTGCCAGCAGCTCAATAGCGGGGGGGCCGACAGATACGCAGTATTTT.